Shown below are 30 T cell receptor beta chains from a single sample sequenced in a study of T cell repertoires in cytomegalovirus infection. Antigens of these TCRs are unknown. TCRdb independently ran MiXCR on the reads; one entry per CDR3 protein. The table includes 900,000 to 950,000 distinct CDR3 sequences, approximately 33% detected once. This sample comprised cultured CD8+ T cells from PBMCs, obtained from culture after CMV antigen stimulation. The source of these receptors is a human donor in good health (CMV status not recorded). Some clones in this sample may be carry-over from other donors' samples.

The chain carries TRBV2 and TRBJ1-1; 11 bases fit TRBD1. This CDR3 contains 16 residues. Germline values: CDR1 SNHLY, CDR2 FYNNEI. The ends lost 0 bases at V and 4 bases at J; junction bases unmatched: 4. DNA of the CDR3: TGTGCCAGCAGTGAAGCCGGACAGGGGGCGAGCACTGAAGCTTTCTTT. Amino acids: CASSEAGQGASTEAFF.

Concerning this clonotype: A much larger clone sits a single nucleotide away, making a read error possible. The genes are TRBV7-6 and TRBJ2-1, with 9 bases fitting TRBD2. The CDR3 is made up of 17 amino acids. Germline-derived CDR1 and CDR2 are SGHVS and FNYEAQ. CDR3 residues: CVSSLYVSAGLAYEQFF. The CDR3 coding sequence is TGTGTCAGCAGCCTCTATGTCTCCGCGGGACTAGCTTATGAGCAGTTCTTC.

V is TRBV5-6 and J is TRBJ2-7; TRBD1 aligns across 12 bases. This CDR3 comprises 14 residues. V lost 4 bases to trimming and J lost 6 bases; unmatched junction nucleotides: 5. Per the germline V gene, CDR1 is SGHDT and CDR2 is YYEEEE. The CDR3 reads CASSAGDRGLEQYF. CDR3 nucleotides: TGTGCCAGCAGCGCGGGGGACAGGGGGCTCGAGCAGTACTTC. Variable domain in full (rest from reference TRBV5-6 and TRBJ2-7): DAGVTQSPTHLIKTRGQQVTLRCSPKSGHDTVSWYQQALGQGPQFIFQYYEEEERQRGNFPDRFSGHQFPNYSSELNVNALLLGDSALYLCASSAGDRGLEQYFGPGTRLTVT.

This clonotype came up a few times. The genes are TRBV5-5 and TRBJ1-1, with 7 bases lining up with TRBD1. Looked up from germline, CDR1 is SGHKS and CDR2 is YYEKEE (reference sequence). The CDR3 extends over 13 amino acids. After removal of 6 bases from V and 4 bases from J, the junction contained 6 bases not matched to a gene. For the CDR3, the DNA is TGTGCCAGCACCCGGGACAGTCGCACTGAAGCTTTCTTT. As protein: CASTRDSRTEAFF.

For the CDR3, the DNA is TGTGCCAGCAGTTACAGGGGTGGCTACGAGCAGTACTTC. Translated, it gives CASSYRGGYEQYF. This chain links TRBV2 with TRBJ2-7, with TRBD1 matching over 7 bases. With V trimmed by 5 bases and J by 3 bases, 4 bases remained unmatched. Germline CDR1 SNHLY, CDR2 FYNNEI. This CDR3 is 13 amino acids long.

This clonotype was observed at least ten times. The chain joins TRBV7-9 to TRBJ1-1; D is possibly TRBD1 (6 bases). CDR1 is SEHNR and CDR2 is FQNEAQ in the germline V gene (reference sequence). The V gene lost 6 bases and the J gene lost 2 bases, with 10 bases spanning the gap. There are 13 residues in the CDR3. CDR3 DNA sequence: TGTGCCAGCAGACCGACAGGCAACACTGAAGCTTTCTTT. Translation: CASRPTGNTEAFF.

This clonotype was detected only a few times. This chain uses TRBV7-9 with TRBJ1-2; 7 bases fit TRBD1. Germline values: CDR1 SEHNR, CDR2 FQNEAQ (reference sequence). The CDR3 spans 13 residues. V gave up 7 bases and J gave up 4 bases; unmatched junction bases: 6. CDR3: CASTTQGGYGYTF. CDR3 nucleotides: TGTGCCAGCACCACCCAGGGGGGCTATGGCTACACCTTC. Variable domain in full (rest from reference TRBV7-9 and TRBJ1-2): DTGVSQNPRHKITKRGQNVTFRCDPISEHNRLYWYRQTLGQGPEFLTYFQNEAQLEKSRLLSDRFSAERPKGSFSTLEIQRTEQGDSAMYLCASTTQGGYGYTFGSGTRLTVV.

To note about this clonotype: No conserved phenylalanine or tryptophan ends this CDR3, so it is likely a read error. The J gene is TRBJ2-2, the V gene TRBV7-6, with a tentative D call TRBD1 (5 bases). V lost 5 bases, J lost 3 bases, and 16 bases lay in between. Germline V CDR1 and CDR2: SGHVS, FNYEAQ. The CDR3 covers 16 residues. The CDR3 bases are TGTGCCAGCAGCCCCCCGGTAAAAGGGGACACCGGGGAGCTGTTTTCT. Its translation: CASSPPVKGDTGELFS.

The gene calls are TRBV7-6 and TRBJ1-2, with D uncertain. The V end lost 3 bases, the J end lost 4 bases, and 15 bases lay between the germline ends. The CDR3 loop spans 15 amino acids. Germline V gives CDR1 SGHVS, CDR2 FNYEAQ. This CDR3 is CASSLERTSFYGYTF. In DNA form, the CDR3 reads TGTGCCAGCAGCTTGGAGAGGACCTCGTTCTATGGCTACACCTTC. The full variable domain, in which reference TRBV7-6 and TRBJ1-2 provide the parts outside the CDR3, is GAGVSQSPRYKVTKRGQDVALRCDPISGHVSLYWYRQALGQGPEFLTYFNYEAQQDKSGLPNDRFSAERPEGSISTLTIQRTEQRDSAMYRCASSLERTSFYGYTFGSGTRLTVV.

A note on this clonotype: Relative to the germline gene, one junction end is altered; a read error may explain this. The rearrangement joins TRBV28 to TRBJ2-1, with 7 bases aligning to TRBD1. Germline V gene data show CDR1 as MDHEN and CDR2 as SYDVKM. CDR3 size: 15 residues. The DNA for the CDR3 is TGTGCCAACAGTTTATCGGACAGGATCTACAATGAGCAGTTCTTC. Translating it yields CANSLSDRIYNEQFF.

This clonotype was counted many times. The rearrangement links TRBV7-9 to TRBJ1-2, with 9 bases lining up with TRBD1. CDR1 SEHNR and CDR2 FQNEAQ come from the germline V gene (reference sequence). V trimming: 5 bases; J trimming: 4 bases; junction bases outside the gene matches: 5. The CDR3 totals 14 residues. The CDR3 here is CASSLGQGIYGYTF. The CDR3 DNA reads as TGTGCCAGCAGCCTAGGACAGGGGATCTATGGCTACACCTTC. The whole variable domain, filled in from reference TRBV7-9 and TRBJ1-2, reads DTGVSQNPRHKITKRGQNVTFRCDPISEHNRLYWYRQTLGQGPEFLTYFQNEAQLEKSRLLSDRFSAERPKGSFSTLEIQRTEQGDSAMYLCASSLGQGIYGYTFGSGTRLTVV.

The rearrangement joins TRBV6-2 or TRBV6-3 to TRBJ1-4; no definite D call. The germline V gene has CDR1 MNHEY and CDR2 SVGEGT. The CDR3 has 17 amino acids. V dropped 6 bases and J dropped 2 bases, with 19 bases sitting between them. The CDR3 region is CASSLYVAFGTNEKLFF. CDR3 coding DNA: TGTGCCAGCAGCCTTTACGTCGCGTTCGGGACTAATGAAAAACTGTTTTTT.

The chain has TRBV6-5 and TRBJ2-3; a weak D match, TRBD1 (5 bases). V lost 0 bases and J lost 1, with 8 bases in between. This CDR3 contains 15 residues. CDR1 is MNHEY and CDR2 is SVGAGI in the germline V gene. The CDR3: CASSYSSRGTDTQYF. CDR3 coding DNA: TGTGCCAGCAGTTACTCTAGCAGGGGCACAGATACGCAGTATTTT.

This clonotype has only a few counts. The chain carries TRBV6-6 and TRBJ1-3; D is unresolved. CDR1 and CDR2 from the germline V gene are MNHNY and SVGAGI (reference sequence). The CDR3 has 15 amino acids. The V end lost 0 bases, the J end lost 2 bases, and 8 bases lay between the germline ends. As DNA, the CDR3 is TGTGCCAGCAGTTACTCGGGCGGGCCTGGAAACACCATATATTTT. Protein sequence: CASSYSGGPGNTIYF.

This clonotype showed up many times. The CDR3 sequence is CASGLVINGWRAGQGGSGANVLTF. The CDR3 coding sequence is TGTGCTAGTGGTTTGGTAATTAACGGGTGGCGGGCCGGACAGGGGGGCTCTGGGGCCAACGTCCTGACTTTC. The genes are TRBV12-5 and TRBJ2-6, with 10 bases aligning to TRBD1. In germline, CDR1 is LGHNT, CDR2 FRNRAP. The length of the CDR3 is 24 residues. Trimming took 0 bases from V and 0 from J; bases not matched to a gene: 20.

This clonotype was observed a handful of times. This rearrangement joins TRBV10-3 to TRBJ2-6, with D possibly being TRBD1 (5 bases). Germline V gene sequence: CDR1 ENHRY, CDR2 SYGVKD. With 2 bases removed from V and 0 bases from J, the gap between germline ends came to 23 bases. This CDR3 spans 21 amino acids. CDR3 protein: CAISEITGGIPQSSGANVLTF. For the CDR3, the DNA is TGTGCCATCAGTGAGATCACAGGTGGGATCCCTCAGAGCTCTGGGGCCAACGTCCTGACTTTC.

This clonotype was observed many times. The V call is TRBV7-8, the J call TRBJ2-2; no clear D. Per germline, CDR1 SGHVS and CDR2 FQNEAQ. This CDR3 has 17 residues. V lost 5 bases, J lost 0 bases, and 16 bases lay in between. Here the CDR3 DNA reads TGTGCCAGCAGCCTAGGACGGCGCCTCGCGAACACCGGGGAGCTGTTTTTT. As protein: CASSLGRRLANTGELFF.

This chain links TRBV6-5 with TRBJ2-5; 14 nucleotides agree with TRBD2. The V gene's germline CDR1 is MNHEY and CDR2 SVGAGI. This CDR3 has 17 amino acids. Unmatched junction bases numbered 10, after V lost 5 bases and J lost 5 bases. The CDR3 nucleotides read TGTGCCAGCAGTACGACTAGCGGGGGGGCCCTAGGGGAGACCCAGTACTTC. The encoded protein is CASSTTSGGALGETQYF.

The gene calls are TRBV15 and TRBJ1-1, with 8 positions matching TRBD1. The CDR3 has 14 residues. Losses at the gene ends were 3 bases for V and 5 bases for J; bases not matched to a gene: 5. Per germline, CDR1 LNHNV and CDR2 YYDKDF (reference sequence). The CDR3 loop is CATSSSGGRTEAFF. Here the CDR3 DNA reads TGTGCCACCAGCAGTTCAGGGGGCCGAACTGAAGCTTTCTTT.

This clonotype occurred a few times. This chain joins TRBV19 and TRBJ2-1; TRBD1 aligns across 7 bases. CDR3 length equals 15 residues. Germline CDR1 reads LNHDA; CDR2 reads SQIVND (reference sequence). V lost 7 bases and J lost 4; bases outside the gene matches: 10. The CDR3 loop reads CASTPGTAIYNEQFF. The CDR3 nucleotides read TGTGCCAGTACCCCTGGGACAGCTATATACAATGAGCAGTTCTTC.

In its sample, this clonotype was seen a few times. This chain connects TRBV6-5 to TRBJ2-5; either TRBD1 or TRBD2 may fit D (5 bases each). Germline values: CDR1 MNHEY, CDR2 SVGAGI. The CDR3 runs 15 residues. With 5 bases removed from V and 0 bases from J, the gap between germline ends came to 13 bases. The CDR3 region has the DNA TGTGCCAGCAGTGCGTCCCCGGGACACCAAGAGACCCAGTACTTC. This codes for CASSASPGHQETQYF.

This clonotype has at least ten counts. The rearrangement links TRBV6-5 to TRBJ1-1; D is unresolved. From germline, CDR1 is MNHEY and CDR2 SVGAGI. Trimming pared 0 bases from V and 7 bases from J, leaving 9 bases between. The CDR3 spans 13 residues. The CDR3 region has the DNA TGTGCCAGCAGTTACTCGTCGGGAATTGAAGCTTTCTTT. Protein: CASSYSSGIEAFF.

The rearrangement uses TRBV14 and TRBJ2-7; tentative D call: TRBD2 (5 bases). V lost 1 base and J lost 4, with 14 bases in between. The germline V gene has CDR1 SGHDN and CDR2 FVKESK. This CDR3 is built from 15 residues. In DNA form, the CDR3 reads TGTGCCAGCAGCCAAGTAGATGCTGGGGAGTACGAGCAGTACGTC. It encodes CASSQVDAGEYEQYV.

This clonotype was detected only a few times. An end of the junction does not agree with germline; a read error may underlie this. The chain is built from TRBV6-1 and TRBJ1-2; 11 bases are a match to TRBD1. This CDR3 has 15 residues. Per the germline V gene, CDR1 is MNHNS and CDR2 is SASEGT. This CDR3 reads CASTEGQGAKYGYTF. The CDR3 DNA sequence: TGTGCCAGCACTGAAGGACAGGGGGCTAAGTATGGCTACACCTTC.

This clonotype appeared many times. Compared with germline, one end of the junction differs, possibly owing to a read error. The chain links TRBV7-8 to TRBJ2-1; weak D call: TRBD2 (5 bases). The CDR3 consists of 14 residues. Germline assignment: CDR1 SGHVS and CDR2 FQNEAQ. CDR3 protein: CASSLEGSYNEQFF. The CDR3 coding sequence is TGTGCCAGCAGTTTAGAGGGTTCCTACAATGAGCAGTTCTTC.

The table lists this clonotype with a few counts. The chain combines TRBV20-1 with TRBJ2-1; the D gene could be TRBD1 or TRBD2 (7 bases each). The CDR3 sequence is 16 residues long. Germline V gives CDR1 DFQATT, CDR2 SNEGSKA (reference sequence). The V gene lost 5 bases and the J gene lost 3 bases, with 20 bases spanning the gap. CDR3 sequence reads: CSAYALRGGHYNEQFF. The CDR3 DNA sequence: TGCAGTGCTTACGCCCTCAGGGGGGGGCACTACAATGAGCAGTTCTTC.

This clonotype was found a few times. The chain employs TRBV12-3 or TRBV12-4 and TRBJ1-5; 8 bases align to TRBD1. The V gene end was trimmed by 6 bases and the J gene end by 4 bases; junction bases not matched to a gene: 11. CDR3 size: 16 residues. The CDR3 loop reads CASSSNDRGLNQPQHF. DNA of the CDR3: TGTGCCAGCAGCTCTAACGACAGGGGCTTGAATCAGCCCCAGCATTTT.

This clonotype was seen ten or more times. The DNA for the CDR3 is TGTGCCAGCAGCTATAAGCCGGGACCAGTGAGTTCTGATACGCAGTATTTT. Translation: CASSYKPGPVSSDTQYF. The chain couples TRBV7-9 to TRBJ2-3, with D possibly being TRBD1 or TRBD2 (5 bases each). The CDR3 totals 17 residues. V shed 4 bases and J shed 6 bases, with 23 bases lying between them. Germline CDR1 SEHNR, CDR2 FQNEAQ (reference sequence). The entire variable domain, with the rest obtained from reference TRBV7-9 and TRBJ2-3, is as follows: DTGVSQNPRHKITKRGQNVTFRCDPISEHNRLYWYRQTLGQGPEFLTYFQNEAQLEKSRLLSDRFSAERPKGSFSTLEIQRTEQGDSAMYLCASSYKPGPVSSDTQYFGPGTRLTVL.

The sample holds a few counts of this clonotype. The chain links TRBV27 to TRBJ2-3, with 12 bases lining up with TRBD2. Germline trimming cut 6 bases from V and 2 bases from J; bases unmatched to any gene: 6. The CDR3 contains 16 residues. The germline V gene has CDR1 MNHEY and CDR2 SMNVEV (reference sequence). CDR3: CASRLAGGPVTDTQYF. In DNA, the CDR3 is TGTGCCAGCAGGCTAGCGGGGGGGCCGGTCACAGATACGCAGTATTTT.

CDR3 sequence: CASSLPGIPYEQYF. In nucleotides, the CDR3 is TGTGCCAGCAGTTTACCAGGGATTCCCTACGAGCAGTACTTC. This chain connects TRBV12-3 or TRBV12-4 to TRBJ2-7, with D possibly being TRBD1 (5 bases). V was cut by 2 bases and J by 2 bases, with 10 bases left in between. The CDR3 totals 14 residues.